This T cell receptor beta chain was recovered during a study of T cell responses to AZD1222 COVID-19 vaccine. A note on this clone: Its antigen is not known.

Profiled with immunoSEQ multiplex PCR; TCRdb holds only in-frame clones, not every one. Of 95,000 to 100,000 clones in the sample, 90% were seen once. Germline loops: CDR1 SGHTS, CDR2 YDEGEE. Trimming cost V 4 bases and J 7 bases; bases outside gene matches: 5. The CDR3 contains 13 residues. Findings of the study overall: Rises in breadth and depth of Spike-specific TCRs came after two AZD1222 doses. Donors skewed white British and female; clonal diversity was possibly underestimated. Epitopes outside B.1.351 and B.1.1.7 mutated regions reportedly drew nearly half of spike TCRs.

The TCR was taken from an adult in good health. The starting material was peripheral blood, obtained on day 0 of AZD1222 vaccination. The rearrangement uses TRBV5-8 and TRBJ1-5; 7 nucleotides align to TRBD1. The CDR3 here is CASSRGQEQPQHF. CDR3 bases: TGTGCCAGCAGCAGAGGACAGGAACAGCCCCAGCATTTT.